This TCR beta chain was retrieved from a study of blood T cell repertoires in COVID-19. Across the whole study: Acute and convalescent COVID-19 specimens originated in the United States, Italy and Spain.

V was cut by 5 bases and J by 3 bases, with 20 bases left in between. This CDR3 spans 16 amino acids. Germline lookup yields CDR1 SGHAT and CDR2 FQNNGV. This clone occurred a few times. Participant reports of clinical history set cohort assignment. In the original workflow: Amplification with reference gene primers provided the estimates of nucleated cell counts. Using immunoSEQ multiplex PCR, the repertoire was profiled, and TCRdb retains in-frame clones only, with some absent. The V and J calls and the clone size are those of that table, but D and trimming were determined from the DNA. The repertoire holds about 250,000 clones, with 85% to 90% as singletons.

The V call is TRBV11-2, the J call TRBJ2-7, with D possibly TRBD1 on 6 matching bases. The sequence was obtained from a man aged 35 to 55 who had recovered from COVID-19. The sample taken for sequencing was PBMCs or T cells enriched from blood (not recorded which). The CDR3 is CASSPPRGHLSYEQYF. CDR3 coding DNA: TGTGCCAGCAGCCCGCCTCGGGGACATCTAAGCTACGAGCAGTACTTC.